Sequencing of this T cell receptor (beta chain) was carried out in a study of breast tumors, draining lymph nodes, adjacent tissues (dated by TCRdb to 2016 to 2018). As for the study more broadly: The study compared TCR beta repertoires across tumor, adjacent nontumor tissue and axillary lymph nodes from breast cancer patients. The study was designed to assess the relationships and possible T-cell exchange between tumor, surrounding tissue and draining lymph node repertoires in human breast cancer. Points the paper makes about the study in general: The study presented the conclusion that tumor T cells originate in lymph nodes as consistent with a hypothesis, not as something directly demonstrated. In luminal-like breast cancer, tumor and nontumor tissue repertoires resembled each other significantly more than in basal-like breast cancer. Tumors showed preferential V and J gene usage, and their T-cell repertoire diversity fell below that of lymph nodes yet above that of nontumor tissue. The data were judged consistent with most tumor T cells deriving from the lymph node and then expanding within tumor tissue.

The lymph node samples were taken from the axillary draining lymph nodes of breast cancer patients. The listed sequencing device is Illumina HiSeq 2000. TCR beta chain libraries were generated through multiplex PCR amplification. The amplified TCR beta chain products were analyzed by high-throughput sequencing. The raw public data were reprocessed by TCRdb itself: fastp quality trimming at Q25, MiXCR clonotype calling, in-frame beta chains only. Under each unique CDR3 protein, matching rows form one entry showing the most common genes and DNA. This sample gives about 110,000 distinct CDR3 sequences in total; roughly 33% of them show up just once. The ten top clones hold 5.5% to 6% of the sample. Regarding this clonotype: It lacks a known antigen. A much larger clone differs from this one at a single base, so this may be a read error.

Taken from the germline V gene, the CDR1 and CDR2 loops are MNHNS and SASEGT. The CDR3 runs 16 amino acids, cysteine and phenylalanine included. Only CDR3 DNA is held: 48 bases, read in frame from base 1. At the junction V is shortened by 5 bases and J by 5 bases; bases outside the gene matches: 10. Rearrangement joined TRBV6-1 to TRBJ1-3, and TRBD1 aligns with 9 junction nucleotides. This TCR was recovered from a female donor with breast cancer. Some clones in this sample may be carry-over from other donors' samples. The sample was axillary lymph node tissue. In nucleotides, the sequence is TGTGCCAGCAGTCAGAATCCGACAGGGGGAAGAAACACCATATATTTT. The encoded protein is CASSQNPTGGRNTIYF.